This TCR beta chain was identified during a study of shared clonotypes between healthy human individuals. Splitting of each subset's genomic DNA was done evenly across several immunoSEQ plates. Sorted-subset replicate PCRs used 150 to 200 ng DNA, about 30,000 T cell genomes. Measured with immunoSEQ multiplex PCR; TCRdb has only the in-frame clones, and not every one. The sample shows 2 million to 2.5 million clones, 90% to 95% of them seen only once. The germline CDR1 and CDR2 sequences are SGHTA and FQGNSA. V shed 4 bases, J shed 7 bases, and the junction held 14 bases outside the gene matches. There are 17 residues in the CDR3.

The clonotype originates from a man between 18 and 35 years old in good health. Some clones in this sample may be carry-over from other donors' samples. Sequences were obtained from naive CD4+ T cells from PBMCs. Subset reported: CD45RA+ positively selected. The chain has TRBV7-2 and TRBJ1-2, with TRBD1 matching over 11 bases. CDR3 in amino acids: CASSSLPGTGGRGGYTF. The CDR3 DNA sequence: TGTGCCAGCAGCTCACTACCTGGGACAGGGGGACGAGGTGGCTACACCTTC.